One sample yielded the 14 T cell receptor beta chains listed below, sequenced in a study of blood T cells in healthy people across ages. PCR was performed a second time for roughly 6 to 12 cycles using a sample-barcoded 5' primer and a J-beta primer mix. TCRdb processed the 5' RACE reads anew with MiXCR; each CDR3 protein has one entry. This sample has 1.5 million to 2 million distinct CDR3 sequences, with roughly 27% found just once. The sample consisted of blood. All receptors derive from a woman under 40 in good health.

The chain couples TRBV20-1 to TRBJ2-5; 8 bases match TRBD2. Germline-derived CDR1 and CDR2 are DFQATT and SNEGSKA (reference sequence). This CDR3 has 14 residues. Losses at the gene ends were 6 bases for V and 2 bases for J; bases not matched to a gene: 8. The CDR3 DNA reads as TGCAGTGCCTTAGCGGGGATGGCACAAGAGACCCAGTACTTC. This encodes CSALAGMAQETQYF.

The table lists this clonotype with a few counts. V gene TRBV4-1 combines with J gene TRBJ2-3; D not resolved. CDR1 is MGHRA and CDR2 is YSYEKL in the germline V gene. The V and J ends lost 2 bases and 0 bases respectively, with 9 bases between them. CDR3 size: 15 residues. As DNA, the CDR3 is TGCGCCAGCAGCCAAAAGAAGCTTAGCACAGATACGCAGTATTTT. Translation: CASSQKKLSTDTQYF.

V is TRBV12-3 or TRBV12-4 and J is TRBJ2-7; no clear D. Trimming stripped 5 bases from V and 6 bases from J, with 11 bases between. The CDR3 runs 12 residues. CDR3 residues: CASSADFSEQYF. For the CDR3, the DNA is TGTGCCAGCAGTGCCGACTTCAGCGAGCAGTACTTC.

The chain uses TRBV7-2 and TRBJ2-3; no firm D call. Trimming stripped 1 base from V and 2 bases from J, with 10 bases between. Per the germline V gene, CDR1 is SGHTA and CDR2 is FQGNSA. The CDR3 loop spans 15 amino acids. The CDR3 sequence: CASSLDWTVTDTQYF. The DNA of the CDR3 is TGTGCCAGCAGCTTAGACTGGACCGTCACAGATACGCAGTATTTT.

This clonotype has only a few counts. CDR3 region: CASSLLTSGTEAFF. The CDR3 DNA sequence: TGTGCCAGCAGCTTATTAACTTCTGGGACTGAAGCTTTCTTT. The chain joins TRBV7-9 to TRBJ1-1; no reliable D call. Trimming cost V 2 bases and J 5 bases, with 12 bases left between them. Germline V gives CDR1 SEHNR, CDR2 FQNEAQ (reference sequence). The CDR3 is 14 amino acids.

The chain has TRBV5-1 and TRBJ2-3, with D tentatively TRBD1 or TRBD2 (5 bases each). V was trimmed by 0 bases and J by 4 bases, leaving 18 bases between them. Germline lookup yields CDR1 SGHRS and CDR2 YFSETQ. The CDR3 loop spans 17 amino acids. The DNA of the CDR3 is TGCGCCAGCAGCTTGGTCCCGGGACGGCGGAGCGCAGATACGCAGTATTTT. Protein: CASSLVPGRRSADTQYF.

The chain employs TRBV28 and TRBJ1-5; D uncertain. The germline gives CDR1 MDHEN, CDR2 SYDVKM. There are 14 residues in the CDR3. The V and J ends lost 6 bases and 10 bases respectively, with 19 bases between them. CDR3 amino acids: CASREAGPGGPQHF. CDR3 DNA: TGTGCCAGCAGGGAGGCCGGGCCCGGAGGACCCCAGCATTTT.

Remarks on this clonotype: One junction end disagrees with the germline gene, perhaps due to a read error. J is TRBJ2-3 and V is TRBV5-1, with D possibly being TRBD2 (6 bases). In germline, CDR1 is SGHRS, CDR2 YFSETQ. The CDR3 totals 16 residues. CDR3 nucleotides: TGCGCCAGTAGCTTGGCCGGGGGACGTGGCACAGATACGCAGTATTTT. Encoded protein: CASSLAGGRGTDTQYF.

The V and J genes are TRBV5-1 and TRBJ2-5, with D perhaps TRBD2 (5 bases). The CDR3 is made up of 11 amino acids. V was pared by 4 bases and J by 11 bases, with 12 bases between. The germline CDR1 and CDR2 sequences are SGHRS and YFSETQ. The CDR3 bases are TGCGCCAGCAGCGTAGAGGGCGGGCAGTACTTC. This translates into CASSVEGGQYF. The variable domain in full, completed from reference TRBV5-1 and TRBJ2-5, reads KAGVTQTPRYLIKTRGQQVTLSCSPISGHRSVSWYQQTPGQGLQFLFEYFSETQRNKGNFPGRFSGRQFSNSRSEMNVSTLELGDSALYLCASSVEGGQYFGPGTRLLVL.

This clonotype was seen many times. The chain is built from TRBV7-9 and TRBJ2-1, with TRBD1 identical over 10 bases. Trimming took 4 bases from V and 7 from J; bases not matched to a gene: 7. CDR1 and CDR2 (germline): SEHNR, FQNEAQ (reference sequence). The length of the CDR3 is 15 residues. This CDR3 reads CASSSGDRGGNEQFF. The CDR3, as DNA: TGTGCCAGCAGCTCCGGGGACAGGGGTGGAAATGAGCAGTTCTTC.

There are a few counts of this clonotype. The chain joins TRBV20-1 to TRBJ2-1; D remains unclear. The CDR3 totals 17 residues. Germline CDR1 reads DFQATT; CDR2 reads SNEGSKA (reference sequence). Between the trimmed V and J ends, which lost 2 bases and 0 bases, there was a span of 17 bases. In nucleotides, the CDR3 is TGCAGTGCTAGACAAACTGCCGGGCGGCGCTCCTACAATGAGCAGTTCTTC. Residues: CSARQTAGRRSYNEQFF.

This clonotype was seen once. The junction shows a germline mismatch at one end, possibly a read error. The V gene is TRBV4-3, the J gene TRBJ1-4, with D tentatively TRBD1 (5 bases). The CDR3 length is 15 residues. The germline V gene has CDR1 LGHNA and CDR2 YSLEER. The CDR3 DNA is TGCGCCAACAGCCAAGTGGCAGGGATAAGGGAAAAACTGTTTTTT. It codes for CANSQVAGIREKLFF.

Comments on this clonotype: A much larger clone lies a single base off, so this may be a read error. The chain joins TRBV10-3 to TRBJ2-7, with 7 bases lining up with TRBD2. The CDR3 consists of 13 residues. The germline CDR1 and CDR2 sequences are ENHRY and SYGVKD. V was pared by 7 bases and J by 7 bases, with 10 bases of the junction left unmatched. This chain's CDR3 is CAIMEAGANEQYF. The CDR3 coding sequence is TGTGCCATCATGGAGGCGGGAGCCAATGAGCAGTACTTC.

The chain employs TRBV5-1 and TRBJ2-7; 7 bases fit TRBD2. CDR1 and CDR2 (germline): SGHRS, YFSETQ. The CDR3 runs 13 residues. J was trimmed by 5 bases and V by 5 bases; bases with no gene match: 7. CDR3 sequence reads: CASSGGSVHEQYF. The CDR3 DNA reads TGCGCCAGCAGTGGCGGGAGCGTCCACGAGCAGTACTTC.